Below, 5 T cell receptor beta chains from the same sample are listed, as sequenced in a study of T-cell memory formation after mild COVID-19 (dated by TCRdb to about 2021). The library relied on 5' RACE. TCRdb names Illumina NovaSeq 6000 as the instrument used. The public reads were run again by TCRdb, first through fastp at Q25 and then through MiXCR, and only productive beta chains were kept. Entries that share a CDR3 protein sequence are merged under the most common genes and DNA. This sample holds 300,000 to 400,000 distinct CDR3 sequences; roughly an eighth were observed only once. The top ten hold roughly 20% of the sample. Material for sequencing was PBMCs or a T cell subset sorted from them (not recorded which). The receptors here all came from a man between 18 and 29 years old who had mild COVID-19 (a few samples of this study predate the infection). The sample titles of this study are shuffled in the database, so cell type and time point are left out; the donor was told from shared clones.

The genes are TRBV29-1 and TRBJ2-2, with TRBD1 as a possible D gene (6 bases). Germline V gene sequence: CDR1 SQVTM, CDR2 ANQGSEA. The CDR3 loop spans 14 amino acids. Deletions cut 1 base from V and 3 bases from J, with 9 bases between. CDR3 nucleotides: TGCAGCGTTGAAGGGGGGCCCTACACCGGGGAGCTGTTTTTT. Residues: CSVEGGPYTGELFF.

This chain links TRBV6-6 with TRBJ2-7; a weak D match, TRBD2 (7 bases). Germline values: CDR1 MNHNY, CDR2 SVGAGI (reference sequence). There are 15 residues in the CDR3. V lost 5 bases, J lost 9 bases, and 23 bases lay in between. CDR3 protein: CASSHGGAAYEGQYF. CDR3 bases: TGTGCCAGCAGTCATGGGGGGGCGGCATACGAAGGGCAGTACTTC.

The J gene is TRBJ2-3, the V gene TRBV20-1; D perhaps matches TRBD1 (6 bases). Trimming took off 3 bases at V and 5 bases at J, with 15 bases between the two ends. The germline CDR1 and CDR2 sequences are DFQATT and SNEGSKA (reference sequence). The CDR3 is made up of 14 amino acids. The CDR3: CSASGAGEGDTQYF. The CDR3 DNA sequence: TGCAGTGCTAGTGGGGCAGGGGAAGGAGATACGCAGTATTTT.

Many counts were recorded for this clonotype. This sequence joins TRBV12-3 or TRBV12-4 and TRBJ2-7; a possible D gene is TRBD2 (6 bases). Trimming shortened V by 2 bases and J by 6 bases, and 11 bases separated the two germline ends. The CDR3 loop spans 13 amino acids. CDR3 in amino acids: CASSLQGLGEQYF. The CDR3 nucleotides are TGTGCCAGCAGTTTACAGGGACTGGGCGAGCAGTACTTC.

The chain recombines TRBV29-1 with TRBJ1-2, with no clear D. V was pared by 5 bases and J by 3 bases, with 10 bases between. This CDR3 has 12 residues. Germline-derived CDR1 and CDR2 are SQVTM and ANQGSEA. CDR3 in amino acids: CSVLEAHYGYTF. The CDR3 bases are TGCAGCGTTTTGGAAGCTCACTATGGCTACACCTTC.